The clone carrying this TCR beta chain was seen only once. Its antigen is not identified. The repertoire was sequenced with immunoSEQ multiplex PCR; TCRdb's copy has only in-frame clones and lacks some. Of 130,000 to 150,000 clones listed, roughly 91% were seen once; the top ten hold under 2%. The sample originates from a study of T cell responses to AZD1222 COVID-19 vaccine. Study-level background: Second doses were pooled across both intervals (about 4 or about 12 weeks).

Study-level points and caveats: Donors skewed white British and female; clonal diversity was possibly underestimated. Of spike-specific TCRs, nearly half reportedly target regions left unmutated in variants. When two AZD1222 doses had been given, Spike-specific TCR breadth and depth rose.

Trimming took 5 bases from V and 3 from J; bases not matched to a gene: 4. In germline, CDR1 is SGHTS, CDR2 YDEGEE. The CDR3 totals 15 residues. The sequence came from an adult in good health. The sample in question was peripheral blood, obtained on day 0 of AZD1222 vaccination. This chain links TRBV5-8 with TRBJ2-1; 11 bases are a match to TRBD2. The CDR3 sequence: CASRYTSGSYNEQFF. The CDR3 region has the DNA TGTGCCAGCAGATATACTAGCGGGAGCTACAATGAGCAGTTCTTC.